This T cell receptor beta chain was identified during a study of T cell responses to AZD1222 COVID-19 vaccine. Using immunoSEQ multiplex PCR, the repertoire was profiled, and TCRdb retains in-frame clones only, with some absent. This repertoire shows roughly 140,000 clones, about 87% found once; its top ten account for about 3.4%. V shed 8 bases, J shed 4 bases, and the junction held 10 bases outside the gene matches. The CDR3 sequence is 17 residues long. CDR1 MNHEY and CDR2 SMNVEV come from the germline V gene (reference sequence). Specimen: peripheral blood, collected on day 0 of MenACWY control vaccination. The receptor comes from an adult in good health. The chain combines TRBV27 with TRBJ2-1, with 14 nucleotides matching TRBD2. CDR3 DNA: TGTGCCAGCGGGGGACTAGCGGGAGAATATGGGTACAATGAGCAGTTCTTC. Amino acid sequence: CASGGLAGEYGYNEQFF.